The sequence of this T cell receptor (beta chain) was determined in a study of OX40 agonist ivuxolimab in advanced cancers. For the wider study: Ivuxolimab was an agonistic, fully human IgG2 monoclonal antibody directed against OX40 (CD134), a costimulatory receptor. Intravenous ivuxolimab was administered to patients every 2 weeks at six dose levels: 0.01, 0.1, 0.3, 1.5, 3 and 10 mg/kg. Of the approximately 50 dose-escalation patients, hepatocellular carcinoma was present in 19, melanoma in roughly 15, renal cell carcinoma in 9 and head and neck cancer in 9. In the dose-escalation cohort, 82.7% of patients were male, and the mean age was approximately 64 years, with a range of about 23 to 85. Patients were allowed to have had prior anti-PD-1, anti-PD-L1 or anti-CTLA-4 therapy, and approximately 40% of the dose-escalation patients had been treated with checkpoint inhibitors. Partial responses occurred in three dose-escalation patients: two with cutaneous melanoma and one with hepatocellular carcinoma. Peripheral TCRbeta sequencing was intended to test whether TCR sequence diversity was altered and clonal T-cell expansion was caused by ivuxolimab. The paper covers the monotherapy dose-escalation part of the phase I ivuxolimab trial, which included N ≈ 50 patients.

For sequencing of the TCRbeta CDR3 region, genomic DNA was extracted from the sorted cells. The immunoSEQ Assay was used to sequence the TCRbeta CDR3 regions. TCRdb obtained this table from immuneACCESS and retained in-frame rearrangements with V and J assigned. These tables miss some clones; where compared with another copy, unresolved V genes account for less than half of the shortfall, and the remainder is unexplained. The sample records tens of thousands of clones, approximately 90% of which are singletons. The ten largest clones add up to approximately 11% of the sample. Concerning this clone: Its cognate antigen has yet to be identified. Per-base qualities were not stored, and no clone one base away is much larger.

The CDR3 has 14 amino acids, counting the end cysteine and phenylalanine. Of the read, only the CDR3 DNA is kept; its 42 bases are in frame from base 1. Per the germline V gene, SQVTM is the CDR1 and ANQGSEA is the CDR2. The V and J ends are trimmed by 8 bases and 0 bases, leaving 17 bases between them. The trial excluded patients who had a history of autoimmune disease or who were on systemic immunosuppression. Peripheral blood for TCR sequencing was collected from all dose cohorts at baseline, on cycle 4 day 1, and on cycle 7 day 1. Samples came from an open-label, multicenter, first-in-human phase I dose-escalation trial of ivuxolimab. Adults with locally advanced or metastatic head and neck squamous cell, hepatocellular, melanoma or renal cell carcinoma were enrolled in the trial. Before TCR sequencing, CD4+ and CD8+ T cells were separately sorted from peripheral blood. General study outcomes and caveats: The antigen specificity of the peripheral T cells that underwent clonal expansion was not determined. After ivuxolimab, more expanded clones were found on average in CD8+ T cells than in CD4+ T cells. Low levels of normalized T-cell clonal expansion were also seen in some patients who did not respond. At doses of 0.1 to 3.0 mg/kg, clonal expansion of both CD4+ and CD8+ blood T cells was observed from baseline to week 6. In partial responders in the 0.1-3.0 mg/kg groups, normalized peripheral clonal expansion was found to be among the lowest, especially among CD8+ T cells.

Sequenced material: CD4+ or CD8+ T cells sorted from blood, taken in a trial of the OX40 agonist ivuxolimab. The source of this sequence is an adult with an advanced solid tumor such as melanoma, head and neck, liver or kidney cancer. The chain uses TRBV29-1 and TRBJ2-7; the D region possibly corresponds to TRBD2 (5 bases align). The nucleotides are TGCAGCTGCCTGCTCGCGGGCAGCTCCTACGAGCAGTACTTC. Its coded protein is CSCLLAGSSYEQYF.